These 19 T cell receptor beta chains were sequenced from one sample in a study of T cell repertoires in cytomegalovirus infection. These receptors are not linked to any known antigen. TCRdb redid the calling of the reads with MiXCR, one entry per CDR3 protein. The sample includes around 750,000 distinct CDR3 sequences, approximately 32% of them seen just once. Sequences were derived from cultured CD8+ T cells from PBMCs, sampled from culture after CMV antigen stimulation. Receptors originate from a human donor in good health (CMV status not recorded). Some clones in this sample may be carry-over from other donors' samples.

This clonotype occurred a few times. The rearrangement uses TRBV19 and TRBJ1-4; no clear D. The germline V and J ends were trimmed by 0 bases and 5 bases, with 13 bases remaining between them. Germline V CDR1 and CDR2: LNHDA, SQIVND (reference sequence). CDR3 length: 16 residues. The CDR3 sequence is CASSIEGGGGNEKLFF. The CDR3 region has the DNA TGTGCCAGTAGTATAGAAGGTGGAGGAGGAAATGAAAAACTGTTTTTT. Based on the CDR3 plus reference TRBV19 and TRBJ1-4, the full variable domain is DGGITQSPKYLFRKEGQNVTLSCEQNLNHDAMYWYRQDPGQGLRLIYYSQIVNDFQKGDIAEGYSVSREKKESFPLTVTSAQKNPTAFYLCASSIEGGGGNEKLFFGSGTQLSVL.

This chain connects TRBV9 to TRBJ1-1; TRBD1 matches 7 bases. The CDR3 extends over 15 amino acids. Germline V gives CDR1 SGDLS, CDR2 YYNGEE. V shed 3 bases, J shed 4 bases, and the junction held 9 bases outside the gene matches. CDR3 sequence: CASSDRTGTGTEAFF. Here the CDR3 DNA reads TGTGCCAGCAGCGACCGGACAGGCACGGGCACTGAAGCTTTCTTT.

The sample holds many counts of this clonotype. The chain joins TRBV12-3 or TRBV12-4 to TRBJ1-2; D may be TRBD1 (6 bases). V lost 5 bases, J lost 7 bases, and 14 bases lay in between. CDR3 length: 13 residues. CDR3: CASSGAGDRGYTF. CDR3 DNA: TGTGCCAGCAGTGGCGCAGGGGATCGTGGCTACACCTTC.

This clonotype appeared many times. This chain links TRBV6-1 with TRBJ1-2, with D uncertain. V dropped 3 bases and J dropped 4 bases, with 12 bases sitting between them. Germline loops: CDR1 MNHNS, CDR2 SASEGT. This CDR3 contains 14 residues. Here the CDR3 reads CASSEDRRGYGYTF. CDR3 DNA: TGTGCCAGCAGTGAGGACCGGCGGGGCTATGGCTACACCTTC.

This sequence joins TRBV6-8 and TRBJ1-4, with D perhaps TRBD1 (5 bases). This CDR3 spans 15 amino acids. V gave up 6 bases and J gave up 0 bases, with 11 bases separating them. CDR1 and CDR2 from the germline V gene are MNHGY and SAAAGT. The CDR3 coding sequence is TGTGCCAGCAGGGCAGGGCTTGCAACTAATGAAAAACTGTTTTTT. Protein sequence: CASRAGLATNEKLFF.

This clonotype was counted a few times. The chain is built from TRBV20-1 and TRBJ1-2; TRBD1 is a possible D gene (6 bases). The CDR3 sequence is 15 residues long. The V gene's germline CDR1 is DFQATT and CDR2 SNEGSKA (reference sequence). V was trimmed by 2 bases and J by 0 bases, leaving 13 bases between them. CDR3 nucleotide sequence: TGCAGTGCTAGACCCGAGGACAGCCCTAACTATGGCTACACCTTC. Its translation: CSARPEDSPNYGYTF.

The V gene is TRBV20-1, the J gene TRBJ1-5; no clear D gene. CDR3 length equals 16 residues. V lost 2 bases and J 3 bases, leaving 17 bases between the germline ends. Germline lookup yields CDR1 DFQATT and CDR2 SNEGSKA (reference sequence). DNA for the CDR3: TGCAGTGCTAGAATCGAACTCACCAGCTTCAATCAGCCCCAGCATTTT. Protein: CSARIELTSFNQPQHF.

This clonotype occurred a few times. The V call is TRBV7-9, the J call TRBJ2-7, with unresolved D. Germline V gene sequence: CDR1 SEHNR, CDR2 FQNEAQ (reference sequence). CDR3 length equals 14 residues. V dropped 4 bases and J dropped 0 bases, with 10 bases sitting between them. The CDR3 sequence is CASSSEGPSYEQYV. CDR3 nucleotides: TGTGCCAGCAGCTCAGAAGGGCCCTCCTACGAGCAGTACGTC.

Ten or more counts support this clonotype. V is TRBV7-8 and J is TRBJ2-3, with 9 nucleotides matching TRBD2. Per germline, CDR1 SGHVS and CDR2 FQNEAQ. There are 17 residues in the CDR3. V lost 5 bases to trimming and J lost 2 bases; unmatched junction nucleotides: 11. Here the CDR3 reads CASSLPRTSDYTDTQYF. For the CDR3, the DNA is TGTGCCAGCAGCCTACCTAGGACTAGCGACTACACAGATACGCAGTATTTT.

This clonotype has a handful of counts. The chain joins TRBV7-9 to TRBJ1-2, with 7 bases fitting TRBD1. V was pared by 4 bases and J by 4 bases, with 6 bases of the junction left unmatched. Germline loops: CDR1 SEHNR, CDR2 FQNEAQ (reference sequence). There are 14 residues in the CDR3. The CDR3 nucleotides are TGTGCCAGCAGCTCGGACAGGAAACTCTATGGCTACACCTTC. This gives the protein CASSSDRKLYGYTF.

This chain links TRBV7-9 with TRBJ2-2; D gene unclear. This CDR3 comprises 15 residues. Trimming removed 1 base from V and 4 bases from J, with 10 bases in between. CDR1 is SEHNR, CDR2 FQNEAQ, per germline (reference sequence). CDR3 loop: CASSLESRATGELFF. The CDR3 DNA is TGTGCCAGCAGCTTAGAATCCCGGGCCACCGGGGAGCTGTTTTTT.

This clonotype was observed a handful of times. This chain connects TRBV6-6 to TRBJ1-6; D perhaps matches TRBD1 (6 bases). CDR1 and CDR2 from the germline V gene are MNHNY and SVGAGI (reference sequence). The CDR3 length is 16 residues. The ends were cut back, 6 bases at V and 4 bases at J, with 16 bases in the middle. The CDR3 coding sequence is TGTGCCAGCAGAACGGCGGGGGGGCATTATAATTCACCCCTCCACTTT. It encodes CASRTAGGHYNSPLHF.

Regarding this clonotype: A much larger clonotype is one base distant, so this may be a read error. The final CDR3 position lacks the conserved phenylalanine or tryptophan, pointing to a likely read error. This chain uses TRBV7-2 with TRBJ1-6; the match to TRBD1 covers 11 bases. J gave up 8 bases and V 3 bases, and 12 bases lay outside the gene matches. The germline CDR1 and CDR2 sequences are SGHTA and FQGNSA. This CDR3 is built from 18 residues. In DNA form, the CDR3 reads TGTGCCAGCAGCTTCACAGTGGTGCGGACAGGGGGCGATTCACCCCTCCACTCT. It is translated as CASSFTVVRTGGDSPLHS.

The chain combines TRBV2 with TRBJ1-5; D remains unclear. The length of the CDR3 is 13 residues. Germline values: CDR1 SNHLY, CDR2 FYNNEI. V lost 9 bases, J lost 0 bases, and 9 bases lay in between. In nucleotides, the CDR3 is TGTGCCAGTCAGGCGAGTAGCAATCAGCCCCAGCATTTT. Amino acids: CASQASSNQPQHF.

This clonotype was seen at least ten times. The CDR3 bases are TGTGCCAGCAGGGGGACTGGGGACAGCTATGGCTACACCTTC. Protein sequence: CASRGTGDSYGYTF. V usage is TRBV2 and J usage is TRBJ1-2; TRBD1 aligns across 7 bases. V gave up 6 bases and J gave up 4 bases; unmatched junction bases: 8. This CDR3 is built from 14 residues. Germline V gene lookup returns CDR1 SNHLY and CDR2 FYNNEI.

CDR3 in DNA: TGTGCCAGCAGTTACCCCCAGGGCCCCTACGAGCAGTACGTC. This sequence encodes CASSYPQGPYEQYV. The J gene is TRBJ2-7, the V gene TRBV6-7, with a tentative D call TRBD1 (5 bases). TRBV6-7 has ORF status, its function being uncertain. This CDR3 has 14 amino acids. The V end was cut by 2 bases, the J end by 2 bases, with 10 bases between.

This rearrangement joins TRBV5-4 to TRBJ1-1, with D uncertain. Trimming shortened V by 4 bases and J by 0 bases, and 10 bases separated the two germline ends. The V gene's germline CDR1 is SGHNT and CDR2 YYREEE (reference sequence). CDR3 length: 14 residues. The CDR3 region is CASSPTWMNTEAFF. As DNA, the CDR3 is TGTGCCAGCAGCCCTACCTGGATGAACACTGAAGCTTTCTTT.

The V and J genes are TRBV6-6 and TRBJ2-5; TRBD1 is a possible D gene (6 bases). Deletions cut 6 bases from V and 3 bases from J, with 17 bases between. The germline gives CDR1 MNHNY, CDR2 SVGAGI (reference sequence). The CDR3 extends over 15 amino acids. CDR3 residues: CASRRDQGSKETQYF. CDR3 nucleotides: TGTGCCAGCAGGAGAGACCAGGGGTCTAAAGAGACCCAGTACTTC.

This clonotype was observed a few times. The V and J genes are TRBV6-4 and TRBJ2-1, with TRBD1 identical over 9 bases. The CDR3 consists of 13 residues. Germline V gene sequence: CDR1 MRHNA, CDR2 SNTAGT. V shed 3 bases, J shed 7 bases, and the junction held 1 base outside the gene matches. The CDR3 loop is CASSEGQGNEQFF. CDR3 coding DNA: TGTGCCAGCAGTGAGGGACAGGGAAATGAGCAGTTCTTC.